The sample holds a few counts of the clone carrying this T cell receptor beta chain. The data belong to a study of T-cell memory formation after mild COVID-19. V dropped 3 bases and J dropped 5 bases, with 11 bases sitting between them. CDR1 and CDR2 from the germline V gene are MGHRA and YSYEKL. There are 14 residues in the CDR3. Researchers used 5'RACE with constant-segment primers to make TCR alpha and TCR beta cDNA libraries that carry sample barcodes and UMIs. TCRdb independently ran MiXCR on the 5' RACE reads; one entry per CDR3 protein. The table lists about 400,000 distinct CDR3 sequences, more than 20% of them singletons, with around 13% in the top ten.

This sequence was found in an adult woman who had mild COVID-19 (a few samples of this study predate the infection). Cell type and time point are not known. Sequenced sample: PBMCs or a T cell subset sorted from them (not recorded which). V is TRBV4-1 and J is TRBJ1-5; D possibly corresponds to TRBD1 (6 bases). DNA for the CDR3: TGCGCCAGCAGCCACGGTTCAGGGGATCAGCCCCAGCATTTT. Amino acids: CASSHGSGDQPQHF.